The 9 T cell receptor beta chains below come from one sample, sequenced in a study of regulatory T cells in long-lasting Graves disease. Building of the TCR beta libraries involved iRepertoire HTBI primers and Arm-PCR of CDR3 regions. TCRdb passed the multiplex PCR reads through MiXCR, listing each CDR3 protein once. The top ten clones hold approximately 14% of a sample with fewer than 600,000 distinct CDR3 sequences, roughly 22% of them seen once. As to time point: persistent/refractory GD, antithyroid drugs over 5 years with positive TRAb. TCR sequences were obtained from RNA taken from PBMCs. The input for sequencing was peripheral blood mononuclear cells (PBMCs), taken when the disease was refractory, from a patient treated with antithyroid drugs. The origin of the receptors is a female donor with Graves disease.

This clonotype was counted ten times or more. The V call is TRBV15, the J call TRBJ2-5; 9 nucleotides line up with TRBD2. Germline loops: CDR1 LNHNV, CDR2 YYDKDF (reference sequence). The CDR3 length is 16 residues. The trim removed 1 base at V and 5 bases at J, leaving 8 bases unmatched. CDR3 DNA sequence: TGTGCCACCAGCAGAGGGGTAGCGGGGGCCGTGGAGACCCAGTACTTC. Protein product: CATSRGVAGAVETQYF.

The chain couples TRBV20-1 to TRBJ1-3; D may be TRBD1 (5 bases). Trimming cost V 5 bases and J 8 bases, with 10 bases left between them. In germline, CDR1 is DFQATT, CDR2 SNEGSKA (reference sequence). The CDR3 runs to 11 residues. The DNA of the CDR3 is TGCAGTGCTCACCGGGGGTACACCATATATTTT. This codes for CSAHRGYTIYF.

At least ten counts were recorded for this clonotype. The chain uses TRBV12-3 or TRBV12-4 and TRBJ1-1; D ambiguous. The CDR3 loop spans 13 amino acids. The V gene lost 6 bases and the J gene lost 1 base, with 9 bases spanning the gap. The CDR3 sequence: CASRFTSNTEAFF. CDR3 nucleotides: TGTGCCAGCAGATTCACATCGAACACTGAAGCTTTCTTT.

This clonotype was counted between two and nine times. J is TRBJ1-5 and V is TRBV12-3 or TRBV12-4; TRBD1 matches 8 bases. This CDR3 spans 14 amino acids. With 7 bases clipped from V and 4 bases from J, the junction kept 6 bases outside the gene matches. The CDR3 DNA reads as TGTGCCAGCACAGCAGGGGGCCGGAATCAGCCCCAGCATTTT. This encodes CASTAGGRNQPQHF.

This clonotype came up many times. This chain connects TRBV12-3 or TRBV12-4 to TRBJ1-5; D remains ambiguous. CDR3 length: 14 amino acids. Between the trimmed V and J ends, which lost 4 bases and 7 bases, there was a span of 14 bases. In nucleotides, the CDR3 is TGTGCCAGCAGTTCCGGGTCAATGGAGCAGCCCCAGCATTTT. Its translation is CASSSGSMEQPQHF.

This clonotype was observed a handful of times. The J gene is TRBJ2-2, the V gene TRBV5-1; TRBD2 matches 8 bases. V shed 0 bases and J 5 bases; nucleotides not matched to a gene: 6. Germline CDR1 and CDR2: SGHRS and YFSETQ. The CDR3 contains 16 residues. The CDR3 spells CASSLDRAGDTGELFF. Written as DNA, the CDR3 is TGCGCCAGCAGCTTGGATCGAGCGGGAGATACCGGGGAGCTGTTTTTT. Based on the CDR3 plus reference TRBV5-1 and TRBJ2-2, the full variable domain is KAGVTQTPRYLIKTRGQQVTLSCSPISGHRSVSWYQQTPGQGLQFLFEYFSETQRNKGNFPGRFSGRQFSNSRSEMNVSTLELGDSALYLCASSLDRAGDTGELFFGEGSRLTVL.

This clonotype was recorded at least ten times. The chain couples TRBV6-1 to TRBJ2-5, with D perhaps assigned TRBD1 or TRBD2 (6 bases each). The CDR3 has 17 residues. V lost 6 bases, J lost 5 bases, and 25 bases lay in between. Germline V gene lookup returns CDR1 MNHNS and CDR2 SASEGT. Here the CDR3 reads CASSPSWGAVDRETQYF. The CDR3 region has the DNA TGTGCCAGCAGCCCCTCGTGGGGGGCGGTCGATCGGGAGACCCAGTACTTC.

This clonotype occurred a few times. V gene TRBV5-1 combines with J gene TRBJ2-5; 8 bases are shared with TRBD1. The V segment lost 1 base and the J segment 3 bases; nucleotides outside the gene matches: 2. There are 14 residues in the CDR3. Germline CDR1 and CDR2: SGHRS and YFSETQ. The CDR3 spells CASSLMGQEETQYF. CDR3 bases: TGCGCCAGCAGCTTGATGGGACAGGAAGAGACCCAGTACTTC. Combining the CDR3 with reference TRBV5-1 and TRBJ2-5 gives the whole variable domain KAGVTQTPRYLIKTRGQQVTLSCSPISGHRSVSWYQQTPGQGLQFLFEYFSETQRNKGNFPGRFSGRQFSNSRSEMNVSTLELGDSALYLCASSLMGQEETQYFGPGTRLLVL.

In this sample, this clonotype turned up a few times. The rearrangement joins TRBV7-2 to TRBJ1-1; D is unclear. Trimming removed 5 bases from V and 12 bases from J, with 19 bases in between. The V gene's germline CDR1 is SGHTA and CDR2 FQGNSA. CDR3 size: 13 residues. DNA for the CDR3: TGTGCCAGCAGCCCCTATGTGGGAGGCAGCCCTTTCTTT. Its translation: CASSPYVGGSPFF. Full variable domain (missing parts from reference TRBV7-2 and TRBJ1-1): GAGVSQSPSNKVTEKGKDVELRCDPISGHTALYWYRQSLGQGLEFLIYFQGNSAPDKSGLPSDRFSAERTGGSVSTLTIQRTQQEDSAVYLCASSPYVGGSPFFGQGTRLTVV.